This record covers a single T cell receptor beta chain. The sample holds a few counts of this clonotype. Its antigen remains undetermined. No clone much larger than this one lies a single base away; base qualities are absent. The donors were roughly 39 Caucasian individuals from Russia, aged roughly 6 to 95 years, who were systemically healthy. Each donor gave 8 to 10 milliliters of peripheral blood, drawn into EDTA-treated Vacutainer tubes. Ficoll-Paque density-gradient centrifugation was used to isolate PBMCs, with at least 6.5 million per sample. Total RNA was extracted from PBMCs with Trizol reagent, with at least 6 micrograms obtained per sample. For every donor, flow cytometry on a PBMC aliquot measured the percentage of naive CD45RAhigh/CD27high T cells. The sample belongs to a study of blood T cells in healthy people across ages (dated by TCRdb to the mid-2010s). About the investigation overall: In model experiments, template switching captured about one uniquely barcoded TCR beta cDNA molecule for every two T cells. Using deep sequencing normalized with unique cDNA molecular identifiers, the study measured how TCR beta repertoire diversity changes with age. The donors were split into four age groups: young (average around 15 years), middle-aged (around 40), aged (over 55) and long-lived (over 75). The study analyzed two additional independent replicas of 1 million unique cDNA reads from the same blood draw for two donors, one aged 18 to 30 and one aged 80 or older.

The junction shows trimming of 4 bases on V and 2 bases on J, plus 7 bases between the germline ends. From the germline V gene, CDR1 is SGHDT and CDR2 is YYEEEE. Counted from cysteine to phenylalanine, this CDR3 has 12 amino acids. The CDR3 DNA has 36 bases and is translated from base 1. Library creation used 5' RACE. Data came from an Illumina HiSeq 2500. The second PCR ran for roughly 6 to 11 cycles and used a J-beta primer mix along with a sample-barcoded 5' primer. Each TCR beta cDNA molecule received a unique molecular identifier from a template-switch 5' adaptor carrying 12 random nucleotides. Each sample yielded at least 2.5 million CDR3-containing paired-end reads. First-strand cDNA synthesis was performed from all RNA using the Mint cDNA synthesis kit, with priming by a TRBC-specific oligonucleotide. All cDNA was treated with uracil-DNA glycosylase and then went through a first 18-cycle PCR with the universal primers M1SS and BC2_uni_R. The authors' pipeline ran thus. Normalization of each sample was performed by random selection of 1 million high-quality reads, each carrying a distinct molecular identifier. Instead of being binned into consensus sequences, reads that shared molecular identifiers were thrown out. MiTCR, set to a Q25 quality threshold and the strictest error-elimination algorithm, was used for CDR3 identification, clonotype clustering and error correction. A nonparametric unseen species model with Euler transformation was used to estimate lower-bound total TCR beta diversity. TCRdb redid the processing of the public reads, applying fastp at Q25 and MiXCR, and retained in-frame beta chains. Each entry merges the rows of one CDR3 protein and shows their most common DNA and genes. It is TCRdb's table, rather than the study itself, that gives the V and J calls and clone size. For this sample the table gives about 800,000 distinct CDR3 sequences, of which around a quarter were detected only once. The top ten clonotypes cover 3.7% of the sample.

The investigation overall reported the following: Compared with the aged group, the long-lived group had more naive CD4+ T cells, fewer expanded clones and increased TCR diversity, a pattern suggesting age selection. Donor CMV infection status was unknown, potentially confounding age-related changes in expanded clonotypes. Bulk unsorted PBMC profiling prevented conclusive comparison of naive and antigen-experienced compartments. Estimates of total diversity based on one million sequenced T cells were considered lower bounds and underestimates. A strong correlation was found between observed TCR beta diversity and the percentage of naive T cells measured by flow cytometry. As age increased, observed TCR beta diversity per million T cells dropped in a roughly linear way, and a significant reduction was already evident by age about 36.

This same sample was also taken into another study, of T cells of mothers and their children. As described in the second report: Donors were nine systemically healthy Caucasian individuals: three mothers and their six children. cDNA synthesis consumed the entire amount of extracted RNA, loaded at approximately 1.4 ug RNA in each 15 ul reaction. In the second PCR, sample barcodes and 2-4 random nucleotides were introduced via the M1S primer. Over 9 million TCR beta CDR3 reads were obtained for each mother, and approximately 2.9 million reads were obtained for each child. TCR recombination output is similarly shaped by thymic selection in related and unrelated pairs, with a minor effect exerted by inherited differences. Normalized repertoire overlap was always slightly but never significantly higher in related than unrelated mother-child pairs. No persistent microchimeric T cell clones were detected, at a sensitivity of around 97 clones per million clonotypes. The study used deep NGS to compare TCR beta repertoires of mothers and children, seeking features distinguishing related mother-child pairs from unrelated individuals. The mean age was roughly 44 +/- 4 years for the mothers and approximately 11 +/- 4 years for the children. After adapter ligation was performed with NEBNext reagents, the libraries were sequenced on an Illumina HiSeq 2000 with 100+100 nt paired-end reads. Mother and child libraries were prepared a month apart and sequenced in separate runs to prevent cross-contamination. For each donor, between about 500,000 and 2,200,000 distinct TCR beta clonotypes were identified. Naive TCR beta clonotypes were estimated from low-frequency clonotypes matched to each donor's FACS-determined naive share, without sorting.

The V gene is TRBV5-6 and the J gene is TRBJ2-7; a confident D gene designation cannot be given. This TCR was recovered from a boy younger than 18 in good health. The sample was blood. The sequenced DNA is TGTGCCAGCAGCCTCTGGGCCTACGAGCAGTACTTC. It encodes CASSLWAYEQYF.